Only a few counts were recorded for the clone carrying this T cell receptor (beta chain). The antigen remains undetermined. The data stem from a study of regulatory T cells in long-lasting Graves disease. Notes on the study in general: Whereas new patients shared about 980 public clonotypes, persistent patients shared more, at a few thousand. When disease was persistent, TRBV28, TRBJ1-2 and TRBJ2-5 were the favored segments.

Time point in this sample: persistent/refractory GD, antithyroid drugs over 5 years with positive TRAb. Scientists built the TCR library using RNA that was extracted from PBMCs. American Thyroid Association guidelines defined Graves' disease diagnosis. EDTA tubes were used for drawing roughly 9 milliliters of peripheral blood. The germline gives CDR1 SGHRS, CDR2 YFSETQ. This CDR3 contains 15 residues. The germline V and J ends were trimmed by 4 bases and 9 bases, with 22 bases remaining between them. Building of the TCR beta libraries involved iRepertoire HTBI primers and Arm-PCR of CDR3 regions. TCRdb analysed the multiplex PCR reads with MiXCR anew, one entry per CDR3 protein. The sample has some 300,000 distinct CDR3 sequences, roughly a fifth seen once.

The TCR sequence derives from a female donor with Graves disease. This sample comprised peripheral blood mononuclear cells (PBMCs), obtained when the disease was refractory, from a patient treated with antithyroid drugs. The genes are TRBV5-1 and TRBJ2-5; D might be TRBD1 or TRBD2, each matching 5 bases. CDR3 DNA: TGCGCCAGCAGCGGTAGTCGGGACGGATCGAAGTCCCAGTACTTC. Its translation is CASSGSRDGSKSQYF. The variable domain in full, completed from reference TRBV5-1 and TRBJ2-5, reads KAGVTQTPRYLIKTRGQQVTLSCSPISGHRSVSWYQQTPGQGLQFLFEYFSETQRNKGNFPGRFSGRQFSNSRSEMNVSTLELGDSALYLCASSGSRDGSKSQYFGPGTRLLVL.